The 29 T cell receptor beta chains below come from one sample, sequenced in a study of blood T cell repertoires in COVID-19. Generated by immunoSEQ multiplex PCR, the TCRdb table keeps only in-frame clones and is missing some. The table has roughly 290,000 clones, around 86% seen once. Sequences were obtained from PBMCs or T cells enriched from blood (not recorded which). The receptors stem from a woman in her 40s who had recovered from COVID-19.

This clone appeared a few times. This sequence joins TRBV4-2 and TRBJ1-2; D perhaps matches TRBD1 (6 bases). This CDR3 spans 16 amino acids. CDR1 LGHNA and CDR2 YNFKEQ come from the germline V gene. V lost 0 bases, J lost 2 bases, and 13 bases lay in between. The CDR3 sequence: CASSQELGQGNYGYTF. Here the CDR3 DNA reads TGTGCCAGCAGCCAAGAGTTGGGGCAGGGGAACTATGGCTACACCTTC.

The chain couples TRBV19 to TRBJ1-1; TRBD1 agrees at 7 bases. Germline V gene sequence: CDR1 LNHDA, CDR2 SQIVND (reference sequence). The CDR3 has 14 amino acids. V lost 7 bases, J lost 3 bases, and 8 bases stayed unmatched. This CDR3 is CASTPRGPYTEAFF. The CDR3, as DNA: TGTGCCAGTACCCCTAGGGGGCCCTACACTGAAGCTTTCTTT. Using reference TRBV19 and TRBJ1-1 for the parts outside the CDR3, the full variable domain is DGGITQSPKYLFRKEGQNVTLSCEQNLNHDAMYWYRQDPGQGLRLIYYSQIVNDFQKGDIAEGYSVSREKKESFPLTVTSAQKNPTAFYLCASTPRGPYTEAFFGQGTRLTVV.

This chain connects TRBV5-1 to TRBJ2-2, with D uncertain. Germline V gene lookup returns CDR1 SGHRS and CDR2 YFSETQ. Trimming stripped 3 bases from V and 3 bases from J, with 18 bases between. The CDR3 length is 17 residues. The CDR3 protein is CASSSVPHYADTGELFF. The CDR3 DNA is TGCGCCAGCAGCTCGGTCCCTCATTACGCGGACACCGGGGAGCTGTTTTTT.

This clone has a single count. The DNA for the CDR3 is TGCGCCAGCAGCCTCGGACAGTCTCGAGAGACCCAGTACTTC. As protein: CASSLGQSRETQYF. J is TRBJ2-5 and V is TRBV5-1, with a weak D call TRBD1 (6 bases). V lost 4 bases and J 4 bases, leaving 14 bases between the germline ends. The CDR3 consists of 14 residues. CDR1 is SGHRS, CDR2 YFSETQ, per germline.

As concerns this clone: The sample contains more than one DNA sequence encoding this CDR3. The chain couples TRBV9 to TRBJ1-5; tentative D call: TRBD1 (6 bases). V lost 3 bases, J lost 4 bases, and 14 bases lay in between. CDR3 length: 15 residues. In germline, CDR1 is SGDLS, CDR2 YYNGEE. The CDR3 region has the DNA TGTGCCAGCAGCGGAGGGGGAGGGGGGAATCAGCCCCAGCATTTT. Its translation is CASSGGGGGNQPQHF.

As concerns this clone: The junction departs from the called germline gene at one end, perhaps through a read error. The genes are TRBV18 and TRBJ1-3; 8 bases are shared with TRBD1. This CDR3 has 12 amino acids. Germline V gives CDR1 KGHSH, CDR2 LQKENI. As DNA, the CDR3 is TGTGCCAGCTCACCCGATAGGGACAGGTTCCATTTT. Translating gives CASSPDRDRFHF.

The V and J genes are TRBV2 and TRBJ1-1, with 7 positions matching TRBD1. Losses at the gene ends were 6 bases for V and 3 bases for J; bases not matched to a gene: 7. The CDR3 has 14 amino acids. Germline loops: CDR1 SNHLY, CDR2 FYNNEI. CDR3 amino acids: CASRQGVFDTEAFF. DNA for the CDR3: TGTGCCAGCAGGCAGGGGGTTTTTGACACTGAAGCTTTCTTT. Supplemented by reference TRBV2 and TRBJ1-1, the full variable domain reads EPEVTQTPSHQVTQMGQEVILRCVPISNHLYFYWYRQILGQKVEFLVSFYNNEISEKSEIFDDQFSVERPDGSNFTLKIRSTKLEDSAMYFCASRQGVFDTEAFFGQGTRLTVV.

The chain carries TRBV9 and TRBJ2-3; a weak D match, TRBD2 (5 bases). The CDR3 has 14 residues. The germline V gene has CDR1 SGDLS and CDR2 YYNGEE. Trimming stripped 0 bases from V and 3 bases from J, with 8 bases between. This CDR3 reads CASSVGSGTDTQYF. CDR3 nucleotides: TGTGCCAGCAGCGTAGGGTCGGGGACAGATACGCAGTATTTT.

The chain is built from TRBV2 and TRBJ1-2; TRBD1 matches at 10 bases. The CDR3 has 14 residues. Germline V lookup: CDR1 SNHLY, CDR2 FYNNEI. V dropped 9 bases and J dropped 5; count of bases not matched to a gene: 9. The CDR3 nucleotides are TGTGCCAGTATAAGGACAGGGGGTGGTTATGGCTACACCTTC. Translating gives CASIRTGGGYGYTF. The variable domain in full, with the rest retrieved from reference TRBV2 and TRBJ1-2, is EPEVTQTPSHQVTQMGQEVILRCVPISNHLYFYWYRQILGQKVEFLVSFYNNEISEKSEIFDDQFSVERPDGSNFTLKIRSTKLEDSAMYFCASIRTGGGYGYTFGSGTRLTVV.

V gene TRBV19 combines with J gene TRBJ1-4; D ambiguous. Germline CDR1 and CDR2: LNHDA and SQIVND (reference sequence). Trimming left V 3 bases short and J 8 bases short, with 13 bases between. The CDR3 runs 14 residues. The CDR3 here is CASSIRAPGEKLFF. Here the CDR3 DNA reads TGTGCCAGTAGTATTCGTGCTCCGGGGGAAAAACTGTTTTTT.

This clone was picked up one time. The V and J genes are TRBV18 and TRBJ2-1; 11 bases agree with TRBD2. Germline CDR1 KGHSH, CDR2 LQKENI. The CDR3 extends over 15 amino acids. V lost 2 bases to trimming and J lost 9 bases; unmatched junction nucleotides: 6. This CDR3 is CASSPSSGGPPEQFF. CDR3 DNA: TGTGCCAGCTCACCATCTAGCGGGGGGCCGCCTGAGCAGTTCTTC.

Here the CDR3 DNA reads TGCGCCAGCAGCCTTTGGGCGGGGGCTGGAAACACCATATATTTT. It specifies CASSLWAGAGNTIYF. The V and J genes are TRBV5-1 and TRBJ1-3; weak D call: TRBD1 (5 bases). The CDR3 is 15 amino acids. V was clipped by 4 bases and J by 2 bases, with 13 bases between them. CDR1 is SGHRS and CDR2 is YFSETQ in the germline V gene. Variable domain in full (rest from reference TRBV5-1 and TRBJ1-3): KAGVTQTPRYLIKTRGQQVTLSCSPISGHRSVSWYQQTPGQGLQFLFEYFSETQRNKGNFPGRFSGRQFSNSRSEMNVSTLELGDSALYLCASSLWAGAGNTIYFGEGSWLTVV.

The genes are TRBV9 and TRBJ2-2; the match to TRBD2 covers 10 bases. The CDR3 sequence is 16 residues long. V shed 1 base and J 5 bases; nucleotides not matched to a gene: 5. Germline assignment: CDR1 SGDLS and CDR2 YYNGEE. Here the CDR3 DNA reads TGTGCCAGCAGCGTACTAGCGGGAGTCGGAACCGGGGAGCTGTTTTTT. Its protein product is CASSVLAGVGTGELFF.

The CDR3 DNA follows: TGTGCCAGCAGCTTATTCTCGGAGCCTAGCACAGATACGCAGTATTTT. It yields the protein CASSLFSEPSTDTQYF. This rearrangement joins TRBV7-2 to TRBJ2-3; D not resolved. Germline V gene lookup returns CDR1 SGHTA and CDR2 FQGNSA. This CDR3 is 16 amino acids long. V dropped 2 bases and J dropped 0 bases, with 12 bases sitting between them. Complete variable domain (other parts from reference TRBV7-2 and TRBJ2-3): GAGVSQSPSNKVTEKGKDVELRCDPISGHTALYWYRQSLGQGLEFLIYFQGNSAPDKSGLPSDRFSAERTGGSVSTLTIQRTQQEDSAVYLCASSLFSEPSTDTQYFGPGTRLTVL.

The rearrangement joins TRBV7-2 to TRBJ2-1, with 12 bases that match TRBD2. V shed 5 bases and J 4 bases; nucleotides not matched to a gene: 3. This CDR3 is 15 amino acids long. The germline V gene encodes CDR1 SGHTA and CDR2 FQGNSA. Here the CDR3 reads CASSRTSGAYNEQFF. CDR3 in DNA: TGTGCCAGCAGCCGGACTAGCGGGGCTTACAATGAGCAGTTCTTC.

The chain employs TRBV4-1 and TRBJ1-4, with TRBD1 matching 10 bases. This CDR3 comprises 16 residues. Trimming cost V 4 bases and J 6 bases; bases outside gene matches: 8. CDR1 is MGHRA and CDR2 is YSYEKL in the germline V gene. Here the CDR3 reads CASSLTPGTGDEKLFF. In DNA, the CDR3 is TGCGCCAGCAGCCTCACACCCGGGACAGGGGATGAAAAACTGTTTTTT.

V usage is TRBV15 and J usage is TRBJ2-3; 7 bases agree with TRBD2. The CDR3 covers 16 residues. V lost 2 bases and J lost 3; bases outside the gene matches: 8. Looked up from germline, CDR1 is LNHNV and CDR2 is YYDKDF (reference sequence). The CDR3 protein is CATSRPPSGVTDTQYF. Here the CDR3 DNA reads TGTGCCACCAGCAGACCTCCTAGCGGAGTTACAGATACGCAGTATTTT.

The chain combines TRBV5-1 with TRBJ2-2; D unclear. The V end was cut by 1 base, the J end by 4 bases, with 8 bases between. The germline CDR1 and CDR2 sequences are SGHRS and YFSETQ. This CDR3 region has 14 residues. The CDR3 nucleotides are TGCGCCAGCAGCTTGTCGGTATTCACCGGGGAGCTGTTTTTT. It encodes CASSLSVFTGELFF.

The CDR3 here is CASSSGGLGYEQYF. In nucleotides, the CDR3 is TGTGCCAGCAGTAGCGGGGGGCTTGGTTACGAGCAGTACTTC. The rearrangement uses TRBV5-5 and TRBJ2-7, with 10 bases identical to TRBD2. The CDR3 contains 14 residues. Per the germline V gene, CDR1 is SGHKS and CDR2 is YYEKEE (reference sequence). Trimming at V came to 5 bases and at J to 4 bases, leaving 6 bases not matched to a gene. Looking up the rest from reference TRBV5-5 and TRBJ2-7 gives the full variable domain: DAGVTQSPTHLIKTRGQQVTLRCSPISGHKSVSWYQQVLGQGPQFIFQYYEKEERGRGNFPDRFSARQFPNYSSELNVNALLLGDSALYLCASSSGGLGYEQYFGPGTRLTVT.

The gene calls are TRBV2 and TRBJ2-7, with D possibly matching TRBD2 (5 bases). Trimming pared 6 bases from V and 2 bases from J, leaving 11 bases between. Germline V gene sequence: CDR1 SNHLY, CDR2 FYNNEI. There are 13 residues in the CDR3. The CDR3 protein is CASRRYGAYEQYF. The CDR3 bases are TGTGCCAGCAGGAGGTACGGGGCCTACGAGCAGTACTTC. Supplemented by reference TRBV2 and TRBJ2-7, the full variable domain reads EPEVTQTPSHQVTQMGQEVILRCVPISNHLYFYWYRQILGQKVEFLVSFYNNEISEKSEIFDDQFSVERPDGSNFTLKIRSTKLEDSAMYFCASRRYGAYEQYFGPGTRLTVT.

V gene TRBV18 combines with J gene TRBJ1-2; D not certain. Looked up from germline, CDR1 is KGHSH and CDR2 is LQKENI. The V end lost 4 bases, the J end lost 8 bases, and 14 bases lay between the germline ends. CDR3 length: 13 residues. DNA of the CDR3: TGTGCCAGCTCACTAACAGAGTTCAACGGCTACACCTTC. Amino acids: CASSLTEFNGYTF.

The chain employs TRBV2 and TRBJ1-2, with D uncertain. This CDR3 region has 11 residues. V gave up 7 bases and J gave up 7 bases, with 10 bases separating them. Germline loops: CDR1 SNHLY, CDR2 FYNNEI. This CDR3 reads CASNLGPGYTF. DNA of the CDR3: TGTGCCAGCAACCTTGGGCCTGGCTACACCTTC.

The rearrangement joins TRBV5-4 to TRBJ2-5; 11 bases line up with TRBD1. The V gene end was trimmed by 9 bases and the J gene end by 3 bases; junction bases not matched to a gene: 7. CDR1 and CDR2 (germline): SGHNT, YYREEE (reference sequence). The CDR3 extends over 14 amino acids. The DNA for the CDR3 is TGTGCCACCCGGGACAGGGGGGCGGAAGAGACCCAGTACTTC. Translating it yields CATRDRGAEETQYF.

This clone was found a few times. The gene calls are TRBV24-1 and TRBJ2-3, with 9 positions matching TRBD2. In germline, CDR1 is KGHDR, CDR2 SFDVKD. The J segment lost 0 bases and the V segment lost 4 bases, leaving 4 bases of the junction unmatched. This CDR3 spans 16 amino acids. As DNA, the CDR3 is TGTGCCACCAGTGACAGGACTAGCGTAAGCACAGATACGCAGTATTTT. This encodes CATSDRTSVSTDTQYF.

This clone appeared a single time. The chain employs TRBV4-1 and TRBJ2-2; 7 bases match TRBD2. Germline trimming cut 1 base from V and 6 bases from J; bases unmatched to any gene: 8. Germline V gene lookup returns CDR1 MGHRA and CDR2 YSYEKL. The CDR3 runs to 16 residues. The CDR3 coding sequence is TGCGCCAGCAGCCAAGGACGGGGGGTAGGAGCCGGGGAGCTGTTTTTT. It is translated as CASSQGRGVGAGELFF.

This chain uses TRBV20-1 with TRBJ2-3; TRBD1 is a possible D gene (6 bases). Germline V gene lookup returns CDR1 DFQATT and CDR2 SNEGSKA (reference sequence). Trimming removed 3 bases from V and 2 bases from J, with 12 bases in between. The CDR3 runs 14 residues. The CDR3 bases are TGCAGTGCTAGTCTTCAGGGGTTCACAGATACGCAGTATTTT. Encoded protein: CSASLQGFTDTQYF.

V usage is TRBV18 and J usage is TRBJ2-2; 9 bases map to TRBD2. Trimming cost V 6 bases and J 1 base; bases outside gene matches: 3. In germline, CDR1 is KGHSH, CDR2 LQKENI. The CDR3 is 15 amino acids. The CDR3, as DNA: TGTGCCAGCTCCCCTAGCGGGGAGAACACCGGGGAGCTGTTTTTT. It encodes CASSPSGENTGELFF.

There are a few counts of this clone. The V gene is TRBV7-8, the J gene TRBJ2-5, with 10 bases aligning to TRBD2. With V trimmed by 5 bases and J by 5 bases, 14 bases remained unmatched. The CDR3 length is 17 residues. CDR1 and CDR2 (germline): SGHVS, FQNEAQ. CDR3 sequence reads: CASSPEKVLAGVETQYF. The CDR3 nucleotides read TGTGCCAGCAGCCCCGAAAAGGTCCTAGCGGGGGTGGAGACCCAGTACTTC.

The chain employs TRBV27 and TRBJ1-1, with D unresolved. Trimming took 11 bases from V and 0 from J, leaving 16 bases between them. This CDR3 contains 14 residues. CDR1 and CDR2 (germline): MNHEY, SMNVEV (reference sequence). The CDR3 protein is CAVKGLSMNTEAFF. DNA for the CDR3: TGTGCCGTAAAAGGACTGAGCATGAACACTGAAGCTTTCTTT.